Listed here are 29 T cell receptor beta chains from one sample, sequenced in a study of control samples from healthy donors and cancer patients. Here immunoSEQ multiplex PCR was the method, and the copy in TCRdb shows in-frame clones only, minus some. The repertoire holds 150,000 to 200,000 clones, with around 92% as singletons. The sequenced sample consisted of blood. Every receptor here comes from a woman in her 30s in good health.

The chain carries TRBV6-7 and TRBJ2-3; D gene unclear. TRBV6-7 is treated as an ORF (open reading frame) with a function not yet certain. V lost 1 base, J lost 2 bases, and 1 base lay in between. The CDR3 is 12 residues long. The CDR3 reads CASSYFTDTQYF. In DNA form, the CDR3 reads TGTGCCAGCAGTTACTTCACAGATACGCAGTATTTT.

The V call is TRBV18, the J call TRBJ1-1; D is undetermined. Germline assignment: CDR1 KGHSH and CDR2 LQKENI. The CDR3 is 14 amino acids. Between the trimmed V and J ends, which lost 0 bases and 4 bases, there was a span of 9 bases. CDR3 loop: CASSPPRLSTEAFF. DNA of the CDR3: TGTGCCAGCTCACCACCGCGACTGTCCACTGAAGCTTTCTTT.

The chain joins TRBV5-1 to TRBJ1-4; no definite D call. Between the trimmed V and J ends, which lost 0 bases and 5 bases, there was a span of 8 bases. The CDR3 loop spans 14 amino acids. The germline V gene encodes CDR1 SGHRS and CDR2 YFSETQ. The CDR3, as DNA: TGCGCCAGCAGCTTGGTGGACCCAAATGAAAAACTGTTTTTT. Translated: CASSLVDPNEKLFF.

This sequence joins TRBV7-7 and TRBJ2-1; 11 nucleotides line up with TRBD1. CDR3 size: 15 residues. With V trimmed by 6 bases and J by 3 bases, 4 bases remained unmatched. Germline lookup yields CDR1 SSHAT and CDR2 FNYEAQ (reference sequence). The CDR3 region is CASSFGTGGYNEQFF. The DNA of the CDR3 is TGTGCCAGCAGTTTCGGGACAGGGGGCTACAATGAGCAGTTCTTC.

The rearrangement uses TRBV6-5 and TRBJ2-7; TRBD2 matches 14 bases. V shed 0 bases and J 3 bases; nucleotides not matched to a gene: 1. The germline gives CDR1 MNHEY, CDR2 SVGAGI. The CDR3 runs 16 residues. The CDR3 protein is CASSYSGTSGSYEQYF. The CDR3 nucleotides are TGTGCCAGCAGTTACTCCGGGACTAGCGGGAGCTACGAGCAGTACTTC.

The gene calls are TRBV18 and TRBJ1-1, with a possible D match to TRBD1 (6 bases). This CDR3 has 13 residues. Germline V gives CDR1 KGHSH, CDR2 LQKENI. V was shortened by 3 bases and J by 8 bases, with 13 bases between the two germline ends. The CDR3 region is CASSPGTRGEAFF. CDR3 bases: TGTGCCAGCTCACCCGGGACAAGGGGGGAAGCTTTCTTT.

The chain uses TRBV7-8 and TRBJ2-4; D is tentatively TRBD1 or TRBD2 (8 bases each). CDR3 size: 16 residues. The germline gives CDR1 SGHVS, CDR2 FQNEAQ. V was clipped by 3 bases and J by 0 bases, with 12 bases between them. CDR3 nucleotides: TGTGCCAGCAGCTTTAGCGGGACAGGAGCCAAAAACATTCAGTACTTC. Residues: CASSFSGTGAKNIQYF.

The CDR3 spells CASSGRDTANYGYTF. The CDR3 bases are TGTGCCAGCAGCGGCCGGGACACAGCTAACTATGGCTACACCTTC. The chain recombines TRBV5-4 with TRBJ1-2, with a weak D call TRBD1 (6 bases). Between the trimmed V and J ends, which lost 4 bases and 0 bases, there was a span of 13 bases. CDR1 and CDR2 from the germline V gene are SGHNT and YYREEE (reference sequence). CDR3 length equals 15 residues.

This chain joins TRBV18 and TRBJ2-1; D is unresolved. This CDR3 has 13 residues. The germline V and J ends were trimmed by 2 bases and 9 bases, with 11 bases remaining between them. The germline gives CDR1 KGHSH, CDR2 LQKENI. In nucleotides, the CDR3 is TGTGCCAGCTCACCATCTGGGGTCAGTGAGCAGTTCTTC. Protein sequence: CASSPSGVSEQFF.

The chain recombines TRBV10-2 with TRBJ1-3; a possible D gene is TRBD1 (5 bases). The CDR3 length is 15 residues. V lost 6 bases and J 0 bases, leaving 12 bases between the germline ends. Germline loops: CDR1 WSHSY, CDR2 SAAADI. The chain's CDR3 is CASSLGHPSGNTIYF. The CDR3 nucleotides read TGCGCCAGCAGCCTCGGACATCCCTCTGGAAACACCATATATTTT.

The rearrangement links TRBV29-1 to TRBJ2-5; the D is unclear. Germline V gives CDR1 SQVTM, CDR2 ANQGSEA. Deletions cut 5 bases from V and 0 bases from J, with 10 bases between. The CDR3 is 13 residues long. CDR3 residues: CSVFQDDQETQYF. The CDR3 DNA reads TGCAGCGTTTTTCAAGACGACCAAGAGACCCAGTACTTC.

CDR3 sequence reads: CASSEGGGGELFF. The CDR3 DNA follows: TGTGCCAGCAGTGAAGGGGGGGGCGGGGAGCTGTTTTTT. This chain joins TRBV25-1 and TRBJ2-2; 7 bases map to TRBD2. From germline, CDR1 is MGHDK and CDR2 SYGVNS. Losses at the gene ends were 2 bases for V and 7 bases for J; bases not matched to a gene: 1. The length of the CDR3 is 13 residues.

The chain is built from TRBV5-1 and TRBJ1-1; a possible D gene is TRBD1 (6 bases). The CDR3 extends over 14 amino acids. Trimming cost V 4 bases and J 2 bases, with 12 bases left between them. Per germline, CDR1 SGHRS and CDR2 YFSETQ. The DNA of the CDR3 is TGCGCCAGCAGCACGACAGGAACTAACACTGAAGCTTTCTTT. It translates to CASSTTGTNTEAFF.

The chain uses TRBV6-6 and TRBJ2-2, with 9 bases fitting TRBD2. The junction had 6 bases not matched to a gene; V was cut back by 7 bases and J by 6 bases. This CDR3 region has 14 residues. Per the germline V gene, CDR1 is MNHNY and CDR2 is SVGAGI (reference sequence). Here the CDR3 reads CASIRTSVAGELFF. The CDR3 bases are TGTGCCAGCATCCGGACTAGCGTGGCCGGGGAGCTGTTTTTT.

This clone was picked up one time. The J gene is TRBJ1-2, the V gene TRBV2; D not resolved. The CDR3 covers 13 residues. V gave up 4 bases and J gave up 0 bases, with 6 bases separating them. Germline V gene lookup returns CDR1 SNHLY and CDR2 FYNNEI. This CDR3 is CASSGGPNYGYTF. CDR3 in DNA: TGTGCCAGCAGTGGAGGGCCTAACTATGGCTACACCTTC.

The chain recombines TRBV15 with TRBJ2-7; TRBD1 matches 9 bases. CDR3 length equals 15 residues. Germline trimming cut 1 base from V and 4 bases from J; bases unmatched to any gene: 5. The germline V gene encodes CDR1 LNHNV and CDR2 YYDKDF (reference sequence). The CDR3 reads CATSRAGDRVYEQYF. CDR3 in DNA: TGTGCCACCAGCAGAGCAGGGGACAGGGTTTACGAGCAGTACTTC.

The chain links TRBV4-2 to TRBJ2-1; 7 bases agree with TRBD2. After removal of 4 bases from V and 3 bases from J, the junction contained 3 bases not matched to a gene. The CDR3 sequence is 14 residues long. CDR1 and CDR2 (germline): LGHNA, YNFKEQ. The CDR3 DNA is TGTGCCAGCAGCCCAGGGACTAACTACAATGAGCAGTTCTTC. This translates into CASSPGTNYNEQFF.

V is TRBV19 and J is TRBJ2-3; 8 nucleotides line up with TRBD2. V shed 4 bases, J shed 4 bases, and the junction held 1 base outside the gene matches. The CDR3 runs to 13 residues. The germline V gene has CDR1 LNHDA and CDR2 SQIVND (reference sequence). The CDR3 loop reads CASSTGRADTQYF. For the CDR3, the DNA is TGTGCCAGTAGTACCGGGAGGGCAGATACGCAGTATTTT.

The chain uses TRBV7-8 and TRBJ1-1, with TRBD1 matching over 9 bases. CDR1 SGHVS and CDR2 FQNEAQ come from the germline V gene. The CDR3 extends over 13 amino acids. V lost 5 bases, J lost 4 bases, and 2 bases stayed unmatched. The CDR3 sequence is CASSLTGGTEAFF. In DNA, the CDR3 is TGTGCCAGCAGCCTGACAGGGGGCACTGAAGCTTTCTTT.

This chain joins TRBV5-5 and TRBJ2-7; the D is unclear. In germline, CDR1 is SGHKS, CDR2 YYEKEE (reference sequence). This CDR3 has 15 residues. Trimming pared 0 bases from V and 0 bases from J, leaving 10 bases between. Here the CDR3 reads CASSLGTSSSYEQYF. The CDR3 coding sequence is TGTGCCAGCAGCTTGGGAACTTCGAGCTCCTACGAGCAGTACTTC.

The chain couples TRBV11-3 to TRBJ2-1; 11 bases are a match to TRBD2. Trimming at V came to 2 bases and at J to 6 bases, leaving 3 bases not matched to a gene. Germline CDR1 reads SGHNT; CDR2 reads YENEEA. CDR3 length equals 15 residues. The CDR3: CASSLKLAGVNEQFF. Written as DNA, the CDR3 is TGTGCCAGCAGCTTAAAACTAGCGGGAGTCAATGAGCAGTTCTTC.

V gene TRBV19 combines with J gene TRBJ1-5; possibly TRBD1 for D (5 bases). The germline V and J ends were trimmed by 0 bases and 2 bases, with 11 bases remaining between them. CDR1 LNHDA and CDR2 SQIVND come from the germline V gene (reference sequence). The length of the CDR3 is 16 residues. Here the CDR3 DNA reads TGTGCCAGTAGTATAGATCGGGGCGCGGGCAATCAGCCCCAGCATTTT. The encoded protein is CASSIDRGAGNQPQHF.

This clone was seen once. As DNA, the CDR3 is TGTGCCACCAGCAGAGATCGGGTCCCTAACTATGGCTACACCTTC. Protein: CATSRDRVPNYGYTF. The rearrangement uses TRBV15 and TRBJ1-2, with unresolved D. This CDR3 has 15 residues. CDR1 LNHNV and CDR2 YYDKDF come from the germline V gene (reference sequence). Between the trimmed V and J ends, which lost 0 bases and 0 bases, there was a span of 8 bases.

This chain joins TRBV3-1 (or the pseudogene TRBV3-2) and TRBJ1-4; D is perhaps TRBD1 (5 bases). Germline V gene lookup returns CDR1 LGHDT and CDR2 YNNKEL (reference sequence). V gave up 1 base and J gave up 8 bases, with 14 bases separating them. The CDR3 is 15 amino acids. CDR3 in DNA: TGTGCCAGCAGCCAAGTCGCTGACAGAAGGGAAAAACTGTTTTTT. This gives the protein CASSQVADRREKLFF.

The V and J genes are TRBV2 and TRBJ2-2, with D tentatively TRBD2 (5 bases). Germline loops: CDR1 SNHLY, CDR2 FYNNEI. Trimming removed 0 bases at V and 7 bases at J, with 12 bases between. The CDR3 has 15 residues. The CDR3, as DNA: TGTGCCAGCAGTGAAGCGCTTCGAGGGATCGGGGAGCTGTTTTTT. Its protein product is CASSEALRGIGELFF.

This rearrangement joins TRBV7-9 to TRBJ1-3; D remains ambiguous. Germline V gene data show CDR1 as SEHNR and CDR2 as FQNEAQ (reference sequence). The V gene lost 1 base and the J gene lost 0 bases, with 7 bases spanning the gap. The CDR3 contains 15 residues. DNA for the CDR3: TGTGCCAGCAGCTTAGGGACGAGCTCTGGAAACACCATATATTTT. Translating it yields CASSLGTSSGNTIYF.

This chain uses TRBV18 with TRBJ1-2; 8 bases map to TRBD1. Germline V CDR1 and CDR2: KGHSH, LQKENI. The CDR3 runs 14 residues. V lost 2 bases, J lost 7 bases, and 6 bases stayed unmatched. CDR3 DNA: TGTGCCAGCTCACCAACGACAGGGGTGGTTGGCTACACCTTC. This gives the protein CASSPTTGVVGYTF.

V is TRBV6-5 and J is TRBJ1-2; tentative D call: TRBD1 (6 bases). The CDR3 sequence is 14 residues long. The V end was cut by 2 bases, the J end by 4 bases, with 11 bases between. Germline V gene data show CDR1 as MNHEY and CDR2 as SVGAGI. The CDR3 is CASSYTETGYGYTF. In DNA form, the CDR3 reads TGTGCCAGCAGTTACACGGAGACAGGCTATGGCTACACCTTC.

This clone showed up just a few times. The genes are TRBV14 and TRBJ2-3; 11 positions match TRBD1. The CDR3 runs 15 residues. The V segment lost 4 bases and the J segment 4 bases; nucleotides outside the gene matches: 4. Germline loops: CDR1 SGHDN, CDR2 FVKESK. CDR3 coding DNA: TGTGCCAGCAGCCCCTGGACAGGGGGCGCAGATACGCAGTATTTT. Translated: CASSPWTGGADTQYF.